The 24 T cell receptor beta chains in this list originate from one sample, sequenced in a study of spatial heterogeneity in lung cancer. Stated time point: sample taken at primary tumor resection. TCRdb passed the 5' RACE reads through MiXCR, listing each CDR3 protein once. The sample has about 44,000 distinct CDR3 sequences; roughly 13% are singletons. The material sequenced was PBMCs, taken at surgery. These receptors all stem from a male donor with early-stage non-small cell lung cancer.

This clonotype was seen many times. This sequence joins TRBV28 and TRBJ2-1; D is unresolved. The CDR3 extends over 16 amino acids. Germline CDR1 and CDR2: MDHEN and SYDVKM. V was trimmed by 4 bases and J by 0 bases, leaving 13 bases between them. DNA of the CDR3: TGTGCCAGCAGTTCCCTAAAGCGTAGCTCCTACAATGAGCAGTTCTTC. It yields the protein CASSSLKRSSYNEQFF.

This clonotype was seen repeatedly, ten times or more. The genes are TRBV6-5 and TRBJ1-1; the D gene is possibly TRBD1 (5 bases). V gave up 2 bases and J gave up 4 bases, with 11 bases separating them. The V gene's germline CDR1 is MNHEY and CDR2 SVGAGI. This CDR3 has 14 amino acids. DNA of the CDR3: TGTGCCAGCAGTTACCTCGCGGGGGGCACTGAAGCTTTCTTT. Translating it yields CASSYLAGGTEAFF.

There are a few counts of this clonotype. This chain joins TRBV10-2 and TRBJ1-5, with D unclear. V lost 0 bases, J lost 0 bases, and 6 bases lay in between. The CDR3 length is 15 residues. The germline V gene encodes CDR1 WSHSY and CDR2 SAAADI. CDR3 bases: TGCGCCAGCAGTGAGTCTTACAGTAGCAATCAGCCCCAGCATTTT. Translation: CASSESYSSNQPQHF.

This clonotype was seen more than once but under ten times. The chain couples TRBV6-4 to TRBJ2-2, with D possibly called TRBD1 or TRBD2 (5 bases each). The CDR3 is 14 amino acids. Trimming removed 0 bases from V and 4 bases from J, with 6 bases in between. Germline lookup yields CDR1 MRHNA and CDR2 SNTAGT. CDR3 nucleotides: TGTGCCAGCAGTGACTCGAGGGGCACCGGGGAGCTGTTTTTT. Translation gives CASSDSRGTGELFF.

The sample holds many counts of this clonotype. This chain links TRBV12-3 or TRBV12-4 with TRBJ1-1; TRBD1 agrees at 8 bases. The V segment lost 4 bases and the J segment 3 bases; nucleotides outside the gene matches: 1. The CDR3 contains 13 residues. The CDR3 nucleotides are TGTGCCAGCAGTTCAGGGGGCCACACTGAAGCTTTCTTT. Encoded protein: CASSSGGHTEAFF.

This clonotype was observed many times. The chain joins TRBV5-6 to TRBJ2-5; the D is unclear. The CDR3 sequence is 13 residues long. Looked up from germline, CDR1 is SGHDT and CDR2 is YYEEEE. With 3 bases removed from V and 0 bases from J, the gap between germline ends came to 6 bases. CDR3 DNA sequence: TGTGCCAGCAGCTGGGAAAACCAAGAGACCCAGTACTTC. As protein: CASSWENQETQYF.

This clonotype appeared many times. This chain uses TRBV9 with TRBJ2-7; 9 bases match TRBD2. The junction had 4 bases not matched to a gene; V was cut back by 0 bases and J by 6 bases. The germline CDR1 and CDR2 sequences are SGDLS and YYNGEE. This CDR3 spans 14 amino acids. The CDR3 DNA sequence: TGTGCCAGCAGCGTAGGGCTAGCGGGAACCGAGCAGTACTTC. Translating gives CASSVGLAGTEQYF.

This clonotype was counted at least ten times. The chain couples TRBV23-1 to TRBJ2-7; 9 bases match TRBD2. TRBV23-1 is placed among ORFs of uncertain function. V lost 2 bases, J lost 3 bases, and 5 bases stayed unmatched. This CDR3 is built from 15 residues. The CDR3 DNA sequence: TGCGCCAGCAGTCAACTAGCGGGGAAGATCTACGAGCAGTACTTC. It is translated as CASSQLAGKIYEQYF.

The chain couples TRBV19 to TRBJ2-2; 7 bases line up with TRBD1. V was pared by 2 bases and J by 5 bases, with 2 bases of the junction left unmatched. The CDR3 covers 14 residues. The germline V gene has CDR1 LNHDA and CDR2 SQIVND (reference sequence). CDR3 sequence (DNA): TGTGCCAGTAGTATACTGGACAGGACCGGGGAGCTGTTTTTT. This gives the protein CASSILDRTGELFF.

The chain is built from TRBV25-1 and TRBJ2-7; D gene unclear. V lost 10 bases and J 3 bases, leaving 10 bases between the germline ends. CDR1 and CDR2 from the germline V gene are MGHDK and SYGVNS. This CDR3 is built from 11 residues. CDR3 amino acids: CATRSNYEQYF. CDR3 coding DNA: TGTGCCACCCGATCCAACTACGAGCAGTACTTC.

The table lists this clonotype with a few counts. V usage is TRBV20-1 and J usage is TRBJ2-3; the D gene is possibly TRBD2 (7 bases). The CDR3 covers 13 residues. Trimming left V 7 bases short and J 1 base short, with 12 bases between. Germline CDR1 is DFQATT and CDR2 is SNEGSKA (reference sequence). CDR3 loop: CSGSGGGTDTQYF. The CDR3 DNA reads TGCAGTGGGTCGGGGGGCGGCACAGATACGCAGTATTTT.

This clonotype was found a few times. The chain is built from TRBV5-8 and TRBJ2-3; D tentatively fits TRBD1 or TRBD2 (5 bases each). Germline lookup yields CDR1 SGHTS and CDR2 YDEGEE. The CDR3 covers 16 residues. The ends were cut back, 2 bases at V and 3 bases at J, with 16 bases in the middle. The CDR3 loop is CASSFGTPIRTDTQYF. The CDR3 DNA sequence: TGTGCCAGCAGCTTTGGGACCCCAATCCGGACAGATACGCAGTATTTT.

V gene TRBV19 combines with J gene TRBJ2-1; D remains unclear. The CDR3 has 12 amino acids. Per the germline V gene, CDR1 is LNHDA and CDR2 is SQIVND (reference sequence). V lost 5 bases and J 4 bases, leaving 6 bases between the germline ends. CDR3 amino acids: CASSRSYNEQFF. The CDR3 DNA reads TGTGCCAGTAGTCGTAGTTACAATGAGCAGTTCTTC.

The chain couples TRBV4-2 to TRBJ2-6; 7 bases fit TRBD2. V was pared by 0 bases and J by 3 bases, with 14 bases of the junction left unmatched. The CDR3 spans 20 residues. Per germline, CDR1 LGHNA and CDR2 YNFKEQ. In nucleotides, the CDR3 is TGTGCCAGCAGCCAAGATAGGGGTCAGGGAGGGGTTTTTGGGGCCAACGTCCTGACTTTC. Protein: CASSQDRGQGGVFGANVLTF.

There are a few counts of this clonotype. V usage is TRBV24-1 and J usage is TRBJ2-3; D gene unclear. Germline assignment: CDR1 KGHDR and CDR2 SFDVKD. V lost 0 bases and J 4 bases, leaving 7 bases between the germline ends. This CDR3 has 14 residues. The CDR3: CATSDLLVADTQYF. The CDR3, as DNA: TGTGCCACCAGTGATTTGCTCGTCGCAGATACGCAGTATTTT.

This clonotype has ten or more counts. The chain uses TRBV4-1 and TRBJ1-6, with D uncertain. The CDR3 is 13 amino acids. V lost 1 base and J 10 bases, leaving 8 bases between the germline ends. Germline CDR1 MGHRA, CDR2 YSYEKL. The DNA of the CDR3 is TGCGCCAGCAGCCAAGTCCGGGAATCACCCCTCCACTTT. This gives the protein CASSQVRESPLHF.

In the case of this clonotype: A much larger clone differs by one base, so this may be a read error. This chain joins TRBV21-1 and TRBJ2-1. TRBV21-1 counts as a pseudogene. The CDR3 loop spans 13 amino acids. The DNA of the CDR3 is TGTGCCAGCAGCAATAACGGCTTTTATGAGCAGTTCTTC. Protein sequence: CASSNNGFYEQFF.

The J gene is TRBJ2-2, the V gene TRBV5-1, with D tentatively TRBD1 or TRBD2 (5 bases each). Trimming shortened V by 5 bases and J by 15 bases, and 14 bases separated the two germline ends. There are 11 residues in the CDR3. CDR1 SGHRS and CDR2 YFSETQ come from the germline V gene. The chain's CDR3 is CASRAEGSLFF. Written as DNA, the CDR3 is TGCGCCAGCAGAGCAGAGGGGTCTTTGTTTTTT.

Only a few counts were recorded for this clonotype. The chain carries TRBV5-1 and TRBJ2-1, with 7 bases that match TRBD2. Germline CDR1 is SGHRS and CDR2 is YFSETQ. CDR3 length equals 13 residues. With V trimmed by 0 bases and J by 6 bases, 0 bases remained unmatched. This chain's CDR3 is CASSLVAGNEQFF. The CDR3, as DNA: TGCGCCAGCAGCTTGGTAGCGGGCAATGAGCAGTTCTTC.

V is TRBV3-1 and J is TRBJ2-4; the D gene is possibly TRBD2 (7 bases). V was shortened by 1 base and J by 8 bases, with 18 bases between the two germline ends. The CDR3 is 16 amino acids. CDR1 and CDR2 from the germline V gene are LGHDT and YNNKEL (reference sequence). The CDR3 sequence: CASSQGPEGGVYIQYF. Here the CDR3 DNA reads TGTGCCAGCAGCCAAGGTCCGGAGGGGGGGGTATACATTCAGTACTTC. Full variable domain (remainder filled in from reference TRBV3-1 and TRBJ2-4): DTAVSQTPKYLVTQMGNDKSIKCEQNLGHDTMYWYKQDSKKFLKIMFSYNNKELIINETVPNRFSPKSPDKAHLNLHINSLELGDSAVYFCASSQGPEGGVYIQYFGAGTRLSVL.

The sample holds many counts of this clonotype. The rearrangement links TRBV6-6 to TRBJ1-2; D unresolved. This CDR3 contains 14 residues. CDR1 is MNHNY, CDR2 SVGAGI, per germline (reference sequence). Trimming left V 2 bases short and J 3 bases short, with 10 bases between. CDR3 sequence (DNA): TGTGCCAGCAGTTACACAGTAGGGTACTATGGCTACACCTTC. The encoded protein is CASSYTVGYYGYTF.

The chain uses TRBV5-1 and TRBJ1-1, with 8 bases identical to TRBD1. Germline V CDR1 and CDR2: SGHRS, YFSETQ. Trimming removed 3 bases from V and 3 bases from J; junction bases left unmatched: 13. This CDR3 is built from 17 residues. The CDR3 DNA reads as TGCGCCAGCAGCTACAATCCGACAGGGGAAATTGACACTGAAGCTTTCTTT. Amino acids: CASSYNPTGEIDTEAFF.

J is TRBJ2-5 and V is TRBV10-3, with 11 nucleotides matching TRBD2. The CDR3 extends over 18 amino acids. J gave up 1 base and V 2 bases, and 9 bases lay outside the gene matches. CDR1 ENHRY and CDR2 SYGVKD come from the germline V gene. CDR3 region: CAISERLAGGRGQETQYF. The CDR3 nucleotides are TGTGCCATCAGTGAGAGGTTAGCGGGAGGGCGCGGCCAAGAGACCCAGTACTTC.

The V and J genes are TRBV6-5 and TRBJ1-4; D gene uncertain. The CDR3 length is 12 residues. With 6 bases removed from V and 7 bases from J, the gap between germline ends came to 9 bases. Germline V gene data show CDR1 as MNHEY and CDR2 as SVGAGI. As DNA, the CDR3 is TGTGCCAGCAGACGGGGTTCTGAAAAACTGTTTTTT. Translation: CASRRGSEKLFF.